This T cell receptor (beta chain) was recovered during a study of T cell changes during pregnancy in multiple sclerosis. Germline lookup yields CDR1 SGHRS and CDR2 YFSETQ. With 3 bases clipped from V and 1 base from J, the junction kept 5 bases outside the gene matches. The CDR3 covers 15 residues. Method: immunoSEQ multiplex PCR; TCRdb's copy keeps in-frame clones and lacks some. The profile shows 85,000 to 130,000 clones, roughly 93% of them singletons. The TCR comes from a female donor with multiple sclerosis, enrolled in a pregnancy study. The chain has TRBV5-1 and TRBJ2-7, with TRBD1 matching 9 bases. The sequenced sample was peripheral blood, obtained before pregnancy. The CDR3: CASSSGQGDSYEQYF. The DNA of the CDR3 is TGCGCCAGCAGCTCGGGACAGGGTGATTCCTACGAGCAGTACTTC.